Below, 9 T cell receptor beta chains from the same sample are listed, as sequenced in a study of cytomegalovirus exposure and HLA in healthy donors. A multiplex PCR was run with 60 Vbeta primers and 13 Jbeta primers. Sequencing used immunoSEQ multiplex PCR; TCRdb keeps in-frame clones, though not all of them. The repertoire has tens of thousands of clones, 75% of them found once; the top ten carry about 2.2%. Sequencing used PBMCs. The receptors shown here come from a middle-aged man in good health and CMV-seronegative.

CDR3 bases: TGTGCCAGCAGCCAGGGGACAGGGATGCTGTACGAGCAGTACTTC. Its translation is CASSQGTGMLYEQYF. This chain connects TRBV14 to TRBJ2-7, with 9 nucleotides matching TRBD1. Germline V gives CDR1 SGHDN, CDR2 FVKESK. Trimming took 3 bases from V and 4 from J; bases not matched to a gene: 7. The CDR3 totals 15 residues.

V is TRBV11-3 and J is TRBJ2-7; D might be TRBD1 (6 bases). CDR1 is SGHNT, CDR2 YENEEA, per germline. V was shortened by 5 bases and J by 3 bases, with 8 bases between the two germline ends. CDR3 size: 12 residues. The CDR3 loop reads CASSLQGYEQYF. The CDR3 DNA sequence: TGTGCCAGCAGCCTACAGGGCTACGAGCAGTACTTC.

The V gene is TRBV7-9, the J gene TRBJ1-6; TRBD1 agrees at 7 bases. The V gene's germline CDR1 is SEHNR and CDR2 FQNEAQ (reference sequence). The trim removed 5 bases at V and 8 bases at J, leaving 9 bases unmatched. CDR3 length: 15 residues. The CDR3 sequence: CASSPWDSGYSPLHF. The CDR3 DNA reads as TGTGCCAGCAGCCCCTGGGACAGCGGCTATTCACCCCTCCACTTT.

The chain employs TRBV27 and TRBJ1-3; TRBD1 might be the D (6 bases). The V end lost 5 bases, the J end lost 3 bases, and 11 bases lay between the germline ends. The CDR3 runs to 14 residues. Germline values: CDR1 MNHEY, CDR2 SMNVEV (reference sequence). CDR3 protein: CASSAQGFGNTIYF. The CDR3 region has the DNA TGTGCCAGCAGTGCACAGGGTTTTGGAAACACCATATATTTT.

The chain recombines TRBV6-1 with TRBJ1-4, with a tentative D call TRBD1 (5 bases). The V and J ends lost 1 base and 4 bases respectively, with 13 bases between them. CDR1 is MNHNS and CDR2 is SASEGT in the germline V gene. The CDR3 consists of 16 residues. The CDR3 region has the DNA TGTGCCAGCAGTGAAGGATGGGGCCAGGGTAATGAAAAACTGTTTTTT. Amino acid sequence: CASSEGWGQGNEKLFF.

This rearrangement joins TRBV11-2 to TRBJ1-2, with 10 bases identical to TRBD1. The junction had 11 bases not matched to a gene; V was cut back by 5 bases and J by 5 bases. Germline V gene data show CDR1 as SGHAT and CDR2 as FQNNGV. This CDR3 has 16 amino acids. CDR3 sequence reads: CASSPIRGTGVYGYTF. Written as DNA, the CDR3 is TGTGCCAGCAGCCCTATTCGAGGGACAGGGGTTTATGGCTACACCTTC.

This clone was seen more than once but under ten times. The rearrangement joins TRBV5-4 to TRBJ2-7, with 7 nucleotides matching TRBD2. V was pared by 2 bases and J by 4 bases, with 6 bases of the junction left unmatched. Germline V CDR1 and CDR2: SGHNT, YYREEE (reference sequence). The CDR3 spans 14 residues. CDR3 DNA sequence: TGTGCCAGCAGCTTCGCGGGAGCCTCTTACGAGCAGTACTTC. It specifies CASSFAGASYEQYF.

This clone was detected a few times. V and J are TRBV7-9 and TRBJ2-7, with no clear D. This CDR3 spans 12 amino acids. V lost 4 bases and J lost 2, with 6 bases in between. From germline, CDR1 is SEHNR and CDR2 FQNEAQ (reference sequence). CDR3 amino acids: CASSYSTYEQYF. CDR3 coding DNA: TGTGCCAGCAGCTACAGCACCTACGAGCAGTACTTC.

The chain joins TRBV28 to TRBJ2-4; 7 positions match TRBD2. Losses at the gene ends were 8 bases for V and 1 base for J; bases not matched to a gene: 8. The germline CDR1 and CDR2 sequences are MDHEN and SYDVKM. CDR3 length: 15 residues. This CDR3 reads CASGGRVLAKNIQYF. The CDR3 nucleotides read TGTGCCAGCGGGGGGAGGGTCCTTGCCAAAAACATTCAGTACTTC.